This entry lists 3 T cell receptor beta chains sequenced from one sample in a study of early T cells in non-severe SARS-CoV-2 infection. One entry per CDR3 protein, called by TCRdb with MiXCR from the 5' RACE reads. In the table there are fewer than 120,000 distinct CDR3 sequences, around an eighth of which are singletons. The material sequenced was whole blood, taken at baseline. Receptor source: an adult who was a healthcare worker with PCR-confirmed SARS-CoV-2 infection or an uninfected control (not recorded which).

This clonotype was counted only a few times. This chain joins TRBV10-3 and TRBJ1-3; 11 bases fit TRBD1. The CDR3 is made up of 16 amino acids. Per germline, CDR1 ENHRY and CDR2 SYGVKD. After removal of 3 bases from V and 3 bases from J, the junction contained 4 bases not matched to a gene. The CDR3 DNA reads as TGTGCCATCAGTGACAGGACAGGGGGCTTTGGAAACACCATATATTTT. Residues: CAISDRTGGFGNTIYF.

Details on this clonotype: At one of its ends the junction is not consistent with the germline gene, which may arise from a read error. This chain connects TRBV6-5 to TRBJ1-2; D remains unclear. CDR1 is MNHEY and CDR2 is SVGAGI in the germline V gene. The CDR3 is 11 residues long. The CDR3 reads CASSSGRSPYF. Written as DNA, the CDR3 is TGTGCCAGCAGTTCGGGCAGATCGCCCTACTTC.

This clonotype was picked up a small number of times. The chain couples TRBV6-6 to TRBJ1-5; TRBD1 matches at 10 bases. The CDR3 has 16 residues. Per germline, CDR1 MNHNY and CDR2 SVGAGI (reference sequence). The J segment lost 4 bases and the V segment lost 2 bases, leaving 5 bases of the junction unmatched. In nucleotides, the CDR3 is TGTGCCAGCAGTTACCCGGGACAGGGGATTAATCAGCCCCAGCATTTT. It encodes CASSYPGQGINQPQHF.